A single T cell receptor beta chain is shown here with its context. What it recognizes is unknown. This specimen comes from a study of identical twins. General study findings and limits: Memory repertoires showed no such pattern, whereas abundant cord blood beta clonotypes carried fewer insertions. With monozygotic twins, out-of-frame TCR alpha sharing exceeded what models estimated. Out-of-frame alpha sequences shared between twins exhibited an excess of low generation probability.

All of the donors were Caucasians in good health. TCRdb re-called the 5' RACE reads through MiXCR, storing one row per CDR3 protein. The sample has 1.5 million to 2 million distinct CDR3 sequences, about 32% seen once; the top ten hold approximately 0.25%. The germline V gene encodes CDR1 SNHLY and CDR2 FYNNEI. Trimming took 7 bases from V and 5 from J; bases not matched to a gene: 11. This CDR3 contains 17 residues. This chain uses TRBV2 with TRBJ2-5, with TRBD2 matching 15 bases. The sequencing sample was made of cord blood. This receptor was obtained from a newborn girl in good health. The CDR3 nucleotides read TGTGCCAGCACCAGGAGGACTAGCGGGGGGGGACGGGAGACCCAGTACTTC. Its translation: CASTRRTSGGGRETQYF.